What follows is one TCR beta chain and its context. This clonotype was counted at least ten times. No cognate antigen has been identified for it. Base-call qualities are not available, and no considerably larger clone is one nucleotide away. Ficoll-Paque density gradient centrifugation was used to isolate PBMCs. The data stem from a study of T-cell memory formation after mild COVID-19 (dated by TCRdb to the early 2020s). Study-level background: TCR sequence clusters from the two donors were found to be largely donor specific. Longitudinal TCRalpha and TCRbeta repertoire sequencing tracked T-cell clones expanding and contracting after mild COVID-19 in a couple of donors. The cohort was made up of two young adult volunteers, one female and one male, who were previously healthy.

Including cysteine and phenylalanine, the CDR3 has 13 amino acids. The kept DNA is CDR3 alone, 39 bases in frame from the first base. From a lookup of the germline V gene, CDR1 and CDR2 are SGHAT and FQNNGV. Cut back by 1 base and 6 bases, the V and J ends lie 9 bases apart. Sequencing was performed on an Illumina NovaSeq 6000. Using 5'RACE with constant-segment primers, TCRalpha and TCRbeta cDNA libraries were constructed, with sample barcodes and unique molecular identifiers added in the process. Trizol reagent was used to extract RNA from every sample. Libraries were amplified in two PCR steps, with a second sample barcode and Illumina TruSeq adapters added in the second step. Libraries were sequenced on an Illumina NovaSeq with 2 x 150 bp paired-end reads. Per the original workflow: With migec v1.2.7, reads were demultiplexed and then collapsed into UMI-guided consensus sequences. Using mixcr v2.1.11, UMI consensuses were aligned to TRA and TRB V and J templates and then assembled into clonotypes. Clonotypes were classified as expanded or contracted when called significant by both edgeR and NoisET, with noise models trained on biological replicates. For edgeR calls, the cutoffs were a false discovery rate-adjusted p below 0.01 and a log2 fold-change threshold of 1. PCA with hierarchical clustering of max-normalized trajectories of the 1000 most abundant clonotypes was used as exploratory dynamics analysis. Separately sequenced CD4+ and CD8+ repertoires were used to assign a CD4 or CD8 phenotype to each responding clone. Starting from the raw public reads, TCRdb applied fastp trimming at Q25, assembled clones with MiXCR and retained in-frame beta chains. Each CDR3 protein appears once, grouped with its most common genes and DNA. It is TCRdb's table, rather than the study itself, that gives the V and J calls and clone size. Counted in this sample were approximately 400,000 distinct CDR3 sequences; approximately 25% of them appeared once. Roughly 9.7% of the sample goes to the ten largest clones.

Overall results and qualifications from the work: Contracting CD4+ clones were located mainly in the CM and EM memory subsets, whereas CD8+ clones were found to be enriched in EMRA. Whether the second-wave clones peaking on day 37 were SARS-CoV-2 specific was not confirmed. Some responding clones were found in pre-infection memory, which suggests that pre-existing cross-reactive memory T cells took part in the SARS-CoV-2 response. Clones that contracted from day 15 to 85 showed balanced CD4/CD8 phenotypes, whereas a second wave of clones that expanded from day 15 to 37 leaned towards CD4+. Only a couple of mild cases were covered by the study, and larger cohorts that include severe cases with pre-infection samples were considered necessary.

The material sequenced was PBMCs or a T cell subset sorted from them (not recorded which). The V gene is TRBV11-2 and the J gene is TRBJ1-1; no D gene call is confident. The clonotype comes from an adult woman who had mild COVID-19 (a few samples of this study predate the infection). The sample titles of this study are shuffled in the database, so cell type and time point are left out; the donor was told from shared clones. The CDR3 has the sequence CASSLVEKSEAFF. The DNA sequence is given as TGTGCCAGCAGCTTAGTTGAGAAGTCTGAAGCTTTCTTT.